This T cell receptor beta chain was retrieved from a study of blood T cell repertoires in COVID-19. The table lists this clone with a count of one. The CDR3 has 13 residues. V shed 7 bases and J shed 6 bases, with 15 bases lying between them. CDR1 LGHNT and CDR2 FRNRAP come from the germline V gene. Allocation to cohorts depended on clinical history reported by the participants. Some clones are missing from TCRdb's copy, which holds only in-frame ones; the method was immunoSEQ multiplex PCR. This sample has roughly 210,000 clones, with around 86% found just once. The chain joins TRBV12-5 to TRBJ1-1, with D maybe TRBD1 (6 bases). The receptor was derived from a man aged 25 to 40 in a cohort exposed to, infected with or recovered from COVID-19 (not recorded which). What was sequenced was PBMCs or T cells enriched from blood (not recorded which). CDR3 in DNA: TGTGCTAGTGTCTTGGACAGCCTCGCTGAAGCTTTCTTT. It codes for CASVLDSLAEAFF.